This T cell receptor (beta chain) was captured by sequencing in a study of cytomegalovirus exposure and HLA in healthy donors. Study results and limitations: Reports showed the classifier diagnosing cytomegalovirus status with high specificity and sensitivity. Later analysis identified a missense DCLRE1C variant that was linked to TCR beta V- and J-gene trimming. HLA alleles were associated with 16,000 or so TCR beta sequences in a later analysis at 0.05 false discovery rate.

This CDR3 has 15 amino acids. V lost 4 bases and J lost 4; bases outside the gene matches: 7. Germline loops: CDR1 SGDLS, CDR2 YYNGEE. This clone was seen only a few times. Antigen specificity is unknown. PCR involved 60 Vbeta and 13 Jbeta primers. Only in-frame clones appear in the TCRdb table, and some are missing; sequencing was by immunoSEQ multiplex PCR. The sample comprises 150,000 to 200,000 clones, 60% to 85% of which are singletons, and over 3% rests with the top ten. The TCR originated in a female donor in good health and CMV-seronegative. The sequencing sample was made of PBMCs. The chain employs TRBV9 and TRBJ2-2; 7 bases fit TRBD1. CDR3 DNA: TGTGCCAGCAGCTACTGGACAGGAAGCACCGGGGAGCTGTTTTTT. It is translated as CASSYWTGSTGELFF. Full variable domain (missing parts from reference TRBV9 and TRBJ2-2): DSGVTQTPKHLITATGQRVTLRCSPRSGDLSVYWYQQSLDQGLQFLIQYYNGEERAKGNILERFSAQQFPDLHSELNLSSLELGDSALYFCASSYWTGSTGELFFGEGSRLTVL.